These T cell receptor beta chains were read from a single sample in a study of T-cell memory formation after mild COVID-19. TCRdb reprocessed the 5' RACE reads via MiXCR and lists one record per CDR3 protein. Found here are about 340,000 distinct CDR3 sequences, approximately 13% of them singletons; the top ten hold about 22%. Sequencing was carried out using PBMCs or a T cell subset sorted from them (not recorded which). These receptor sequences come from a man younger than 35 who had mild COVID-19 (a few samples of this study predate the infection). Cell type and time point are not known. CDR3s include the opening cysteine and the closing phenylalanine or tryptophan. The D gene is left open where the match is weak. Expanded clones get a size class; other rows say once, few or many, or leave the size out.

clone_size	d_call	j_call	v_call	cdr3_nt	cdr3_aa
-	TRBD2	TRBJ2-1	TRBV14	TGTGCCAGCAGCCCTAGCGGGGGGGCCGTTGGTGAGCAGTTCTTC	CASSPSGGAVGEQFF
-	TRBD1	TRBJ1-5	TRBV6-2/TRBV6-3	TGTGCCACCGCTTCTGCGACAGGGGCATCCAATCAGCCCCAGCATTTT	CATASATGASNQPQHF
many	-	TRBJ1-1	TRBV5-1	TGCGCCAGCAGCTCCCGACAGATGAACACTGAAGCTTTCTTT	CASSSRQMNTEAFF
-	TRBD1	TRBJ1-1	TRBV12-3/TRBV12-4	TGTGCCAGCAGTTCAAGGACAGGGGGCGTCGCTTTCTTT	CASSSRTGGVAFF
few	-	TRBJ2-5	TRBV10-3	TGTGCCATCAGTGACGACAGCCAAGAGACCCAGTACTTC	CAISDDSQETQYF
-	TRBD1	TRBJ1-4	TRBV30	TGTGCCTGGAGTACCGGACAGGGGAGTAATGAAAAACTGTTTTTT	CAWSTGQGSNEKLFF
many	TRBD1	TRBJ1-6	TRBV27	TGTGCCAGCAGTCTCGAGACAGGGGGACACCTCCACTTT	CASSLETGGHLHF
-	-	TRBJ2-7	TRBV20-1	TGCAGTGCACAACCCCGGGGGATATCCTACGAGCAGTACTTC	CSAQPRGISYEQYF
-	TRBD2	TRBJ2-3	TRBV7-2	TGTGCCAGCAGCTTACAGAGCGGGGGAGTCACAGATACGCAGTATTTT	CASSLQSGGVTDTQYF
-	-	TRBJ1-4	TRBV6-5	TGTGCCAGCAGTTACACTACGGAGGGAGGGGAAAAACTGTTTTTT	CASSYTTEGGEKLFF
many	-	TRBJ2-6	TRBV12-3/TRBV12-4	TGTGCCACCCAACAAGATCCTGGGGCCAACGTCCTGACTTTC	CATQQDPGANVLTF
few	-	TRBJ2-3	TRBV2	TGTGCCAGCAGTGTGGACCCCAGTGCAGATACGCAGTATTTT	CASSVDPSADTQYF
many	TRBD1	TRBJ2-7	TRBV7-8	TGTGCCAGCAGCTTAGCGCTGGAGACAGGGGGCTACGAGCAGTACTTC	CASSLALETGGYEQYF
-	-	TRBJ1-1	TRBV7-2	TGTGCCAGCAGCGTATCAGGGGTTGGCACTGAAGCTTTCTTT	CASSVSGVGTEAFF
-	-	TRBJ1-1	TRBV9	TGTGCCAGCAGCGTAGCCATCCAGTTCACTGAAGCTTTCTTT	CASSVAIQFTEAFF
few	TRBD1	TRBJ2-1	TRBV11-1	TGTGCCAGCAGCATAGACAGGGGGCGCTACAATGAGCAGTTCTTC	CASSIDRGRYNEQFF
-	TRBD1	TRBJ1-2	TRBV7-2	TGTGCCAGCAGCTTAGGGGGACAGGGCGACTATGGCTACACCTTC	CASSLGGQGDYGYTF
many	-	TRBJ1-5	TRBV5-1	TGCGCCAGCAGCTTAGGGGCCGATCAGCCCCAGCATTTT	CASSLGADQPQHF
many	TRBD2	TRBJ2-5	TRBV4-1	TGCGCCAGCAGCCAAGCGGCGCTAGCGGGGGGCGGGCGAGAGACCCAGTACTTC	CASSQAALAGGGRETQYF
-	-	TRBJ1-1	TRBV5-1	TGCGCCAGCAGCCGAGTGGGGCGCACTGAAGCTTTCTTT	CASSRVGRTEAFF
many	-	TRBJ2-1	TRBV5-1	TGCGCCAGCAGCCGCTTGGTCAATGAGCAGTTCTTC	CASSRLVNEQFF
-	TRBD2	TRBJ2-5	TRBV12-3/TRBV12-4	TGTGCCAGCGAAGGGACTAGCGGGGGTTGGGGGACCCAGTACTTC	CASEGTSGGWGTQYF
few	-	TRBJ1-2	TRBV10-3	TGTGCCATCAGTGACCCATCAGGGCAGGGCTATGGCTACACCTTC	CAISDPSGQGYGYTF
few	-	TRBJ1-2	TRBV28	TGTGCCAGCAGGCATGGGGGGAGCTATGGCTACACCTTC	CASRHGGSYGYTF
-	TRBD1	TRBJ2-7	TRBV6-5	TGTGCCAGCAGGATAGTAAGACAGGGGGCCTACGAGCAGTACTTC	CASRIVRQGAYEQYF
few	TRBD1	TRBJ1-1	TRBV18	TGTGCCAGCTCAAGGGACAGGGCCAGGAACACTGAAGCTTTCTTT	CASSRDRARNTEAFF
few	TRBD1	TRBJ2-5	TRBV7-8	TGTGCCAGCAGCCCAAGGGACAGGGAGACCCAGTACTTC	CASSPRDRETQYF